These T cell receptor beta chains were read from a single sample in a study of vaccination effects on CD4 cells after COVID-19. Their antigen targets remain unknown. Only in-frame clones appear in the TCRdb table, and some are missing; sequencing was by immunoSEQ multiplex PCR. The table lists fewer than 40,000 clones, roughly 76% of them singletons. The starting material was CD4+ T cells from PBMCs cultured with SARS-CoV-2 spike peptides, obtained before COVID-19 vaccination. The receptors shown here come from a human donor who received a COVID-19 vaccine. The CDR3 runs from the conserved cysteine through the conserved F or W. A D gene is named only where the DNA matches it firmly. The size entry is marked missing in some rows and otherwise reads once, few, many or a size class.

cdr3_length | d_call | j_call | clone_size | v_call | cdr3_aa | cdr3_nt
13 | TRBD1 | TRBJ2-7 | once | TRBV30 | CAWDRAIGYEQYF | TGTGCCTGGGACAGGGCGATAGGCTACGAGCAGTACTTC
12 | NA | TRBJ2-3 | NA | TRBV28 | CASSLSTDTQYF | TGTGCCAGCAGTTTATCCACAGATACGCAGTATTTT
16 | NA | TRBJ1-1 | NA | TRBV5-1 | CASSLGVGLLNTEAFF | TGCGCCAGCAGCTTAGGGGTGGGACTGCTGAACACTGAAGCTTTCTTT
15 | NA | TRBJ1-5 | NA | TRBV7-5 | CARSLARGRRQPQHF | TGTGCCAGAAGCTTAGCGCGTGGGCGACGGCAGCCCCAGCATTTT
14 | NA | TRBJ1-1 | few | TRBV5-1 | CASRIGHKNTEAFF | TGCGCCAGCAGAATAGGACACAAGAACACTGAAGCTTTCTTT
12 | NA | TRBJ1-2 | NA | TRBV12-3/TRBV12-4 | CASSPPGRGYTF | TGTGCCAGCAGTCCCCCAGGGAGGGGCTACACCTTC
12 | NA | TRBJ1-5 | NA | TRBV29-1 | CSVGRGNQPQHF | TGCAGCGTTGGCAGGGGCAATCAGCCCCAGCATTTT
12 | NA | TRBJ2-7 | few | TRBV9 | CASNRDGYEQYF | TGTGCCAGCAACCGGGACGGCTACGAGCAGTACTTC
19 | TRBD2 | TRBJ2-7 | NA | TRBV5-1 | CASSLGRTSGGPPLYEQYF | TGCGCCAGCTCGCTGGGACGGACTAGCGGGGGGCCCCCCCTCTACGAGCAGTACTTC
14 | NA | TRBJ1-1 | few | TRBV19 | CASSLDSLNTEAFF | TGTGCCAGTAGTTTGGACAGTTTGAACACTGAAGCTTTCTTT
14 | NA | TRBJ1-1 | NA | TRBV29-1 | CSVRFRTENTEAFF | TGCAGCGTTCGATTCCGGACGGAGAACACTGAAGCTTTCTTT
16 | TRBD1 | TRBJ2-5 | NA | TRBV19 | CASSGGRTGRPGTQYF | TGTGCCAGTAGTGGTGGTAGGACAGGTCGGCCAGGGACCCAGTACTTC
12 | TRBD2 | TRBJ2-4 | NA | TRBV30 | CAWSVSGGIQYF | TGTGCCTGGAGTGTCAGCGGGGGCATTCAGTACTTC
16 | NA | TRBJ1-2 | few | TRBV11-2 | CASSPPGQRAVYGYTF | TGTGCCAGCAGCCCCCCCGGGCAGCGAGCGGTCTATGGCTACACCTTC
17 | TRBD1 | TRBJ1-1 | NA | TRBV4-1 | CASSQDFRGHRHTEAFF | TGCGCCAGCAGCCAAGATTTCAGGGGGCATAGGCACACTGAAGCTTTCTTT
16 | NA | TRBJ1-5 | NA | TRBV6-6 | CASAYWEGWSNQPQHF | TGTGCCAGCGCTTACTGGGAGGGGTGGTCAAATCAGCCCCAGCATTTT
15 | NA | TRBJ1-6 | few | TRBV19 | CASTYRDPGRSPLHF | TGTGCCAGTACCTACCGGGACCCGGGTCGCTCACCCCTCCACTTT
16 | TRBD2 | TRBJ2-3 | NA | TRBV7-6 | CASSLGSGTSGGEEYF | TGTGCCAGCAGCTTAGGGTCCGGGACTAGCGGGGGGGAAGAGTATTTT
14 | TRBD1 | TRBJ2-3 | few | TRBV19 | CASSQTGGSDTQYF | TGTGCCAGTAGTCAGACAGGGGGCTCAGATACGCAGTATTTT
13 | NA | TRBJ2-7 | NA | TRBV18 | CASSPRGGYEQYF | TGTGCCAGCTCACCGCGAGGGGGATACGAGCAGTACTTC
16 | NA | TRBJ1-3 | NA | TRBV19 | CASSTQGFTTGNTIYF | TGTGCCAGTAGTACGCAGGGATTTACTACTGGAAACACCATATATTTT
14 | NA | TRBJ1-2 | NA | TRBV19 | CASSILGGDYGYTF | TGTGCCAGTAGTATTCTGGGGGGCGACTATGGCTACACCTTC
14 | NA | TRBJ1-2 | NA | TRBV6-1 | CASSESRHSGGYTF | TGTGCCAGCAGTGAAAGCCGGCACAGCGGGGGCTACACCTTC
14 | NA | TRBJ1-1 | NA | TRBV5-4 | CASSPGRAETEAFF | TGTGCCAGCAGCCCCGGGAGGGCGGAAACTGAAGCTTTCTTT
15 | NA | TRBJ1-2 | once | TRBV9 | CASSVVTAVPYGYTF | TGTGCCAGCAGCGTAGTGACAGCCGTACCCTATGGCTACACCTTC
14 | NA | TRBJ2-5 | once | TRBV5-1 | CASVRFSFGETQYF | TGCGCCAGCGTTAGGTTTTCCTTCGGGGAGACCCAGTACTTC
15 | NA | TRBJ2-2 | NA | TRBV5-6 | CASSLEGRRAGELFF | TGTGCCAGCAGCTTGGAGGGCAGGAGGGCCGGGGAGCTGTTTTTT
13 | NA | TRBJ1-1 | NA | TRBV6-1 | CASSEAGGTEAFF | TGTGCCAGCAGTGAAGCGGGGGGGACCGAAGCTTTCTTT